The text below deals with one T cell receptor (beta chain). Methods used by the authors: Quantification of nucleated cells was approximated via reference gene primer amplification. Profiled with immunoSEQ multiplex PCR; TCRdb holds only in-frame clones, not every one. Clone size and V and J calls were adopted from that table, with D and trimming inferred from the DNA. The table has roughly 320,000 clones, 90% seen once; the top ten hold around 5.8%. The sample originates from a study of blood T cell repertoires in COVID-19. Study background: Samples came from the United States, Italy and Spain, spanning acute and convalescent COVID-19. PBMCs, B-cell-depleted T cells, or T cells were the source of the cDNA or gDNA that made up the material.

Followed over time, Seattle patients had been enrolled while infection was active. Sequenced material: peripheral blood. The origin of this receptor is a woman in her 50s with COVID-19, enrolled during active disease.

CDR3 DNA sequence: TGTGCCAGCAGCGTTAGCGGGTTAAGCACAGATACGCAGTATTTT. It specifies CASSVSGLSTDTQYF. V usage is TRBV9 and J usage is TRBJ2-3, with 7 bases identical to TRBD2. The CDR3 spans 15 residues. V shed 2 bases and J 0 bases; nucleotides not matched to a gene: 3. Per the germline V gene, CDR1 is SGDLS and CDR2 is YYNGEE.